This T cell receptor beta chain stems from a study of CD8 T cells in ankylosing spondylitis. Findings of the study overall: For ankylosing spondylitis blood, a TCR beta motif of eight or nine highly homologous variants appeared characteristic. Disease-associated clonotypes exhibited CD8+ identity and were relatively infrequent in peripheral blood.

In TCRdb, the 5' RACE reads were re-called with MiXCR into one record per CDR3 protein. The table has approximately 540,000 distinct CDR3 sequences, over 9.5% seen once; the top ten hold almost 7%. Comments on this clonotype: What it binds is unknown.

Specimen: blood, either unsorted or a sorted T cell fraction (not recorded which). The source of this sequence is a male donor with ankylosing spondylitis.

The CDR3 here is CASNIDYTDTQYF. CDR3 coding DNA: TGCGCCAGCAACATCGATTACACAGATACGCAGTATTTT. The rearrangement uses TRBV5-1 and TRBJ2-3; D call uncertain. Trimming cost V 6 bases and J 2 bases, with 10 bases left between them. Germline CDR1 and CDR2: SGHRS and YFSETQ. The CDR3 totals 13 residues.